These 27 T cell receptor beta chains were all obtained from the same sample, sequenced in a study of shared clonotypes between healthy human individuals. Assay used: immunoSEQ multiplex PCR; TCRdb lists only in-frame clones, some missing. The sample lists 900,000 to 1,200,000 clones; 78% were seen once. The sequencing sample was made of memory CD4+ T cells from PBMCs. As for subset: CD45RA-negative fraction. The receptors here all came from a man between 18 and 35 years old in good health. Some clones in this sample may be carry-over from other donors' samples.

This CDR3 reads CANQTGGEQPQHF. CDR3 DNA: TGTGCCAACCAGACAGGGGGCGAGCAGCCCCAGCATTTT. The chain is built from TRBV21-1 and TRBJ1-5; TRBD1 is the table's D call and was not checked against the DNA. TRBV21-1 has pseudogene status. This CDR3 is 13 amino acids long.

The J gene is TRBJ1-1, the V gene TRBV5-4, with 8 bases matching TRBD1. CDR1 SGHNT and CDR2 YYREEE come from the germline V gene (reference sequence). V trimming: 3 bases; J trimming: 6 bases; junction bases outside the gene matches: 1. The CDR3 has 12 amino acids. The CDR3 nucleotides are TGTGCCAGCAGCTGGGACAGGTCTGAAGCTTTCTTT. This encodes CASSWDRSEAFF.

V gene TRBV5-1 combines with J gene TRBJ2-5; a weak D match, TRBD1 (6 bases). Germline CDR1 SGHRS, CDR2 YFSETQ. The V gene lost 6 bases and the J gene lost 4 bases, with 16 bases spanning the gap. This CDR3 region has 14 residues. CDR3 sequence: CASTPRGQGETQYF. CDR3 in DNA: TGCGCCAGCACCCCCAGGGGTCAAGGAGAGACCCAGTACTTC.

Of note for this clone: A much larger clone sits a single nucleotide away, making a read error possible. Other DNA variants within this sample encode the same CDR3. The chain joins TRBV6-1 to TRBJ2-6; 7 nucleotides agree with TRBD1. V was clipped by 6 bases and J by 2 bases; unmatched bases: 1. The CDR3 extends over 14 amino acids. Germline V gene data show CDR1 as MNHNS and CDR2 as SASEGT. CDR3 loop: CASSDRAGANVLTF. CDR3 DNA: TGTGCCAGCAGCGACAGGGCTGGGGCCAACGTCCTGACTTTC.

This chain uses TRBV5-1 with TRBJ2-7, with 8 bases fitting TRBD1. Germline CDR1 SGHRS, CDR2 YFSETQ. The CDR3 is 14 amino acids. The J segment lost 0 bases and the V segment lost 6 bases, leaving 5 bases of the junction unmatched. The CDR3 loop is CASKNRGSSYEQYF. The DNA of the CDR3 is TGCGCCAGCAAAAACAGGGGGTCCTCCTACGAGCAGTACTTC.

This chain connects TRBV5-1 to TRBJ2-1; the D gene is possibly TRBD2 (5 bases). CDR1 is SGHRS and CDR2 is YFSETQ in the germline V gene. This CDR3 spans 14 amino acids. The germline V and J ends were trimmed by 0 bases and 8 bases, with 12 bases remaining between them. CDR3 nucleotides: TGCGCCAGCAGCTTGGAATCCCCGGAGGATGAGCAGTTCTTC. It is translated as CASSLESPEDEQFF. Full variable domain (missing parts from reference TRBV5-1 and TRBJ2-1): KAGVTQTPRYLIKTRGQQVTLSCSPISGHRSVSWYQQTPGQGLQFLFEYFSETQRNKGNFPGRFSGRQFSNSRSEMNVSTLELGDSALYLCASSLESPEDEQFFGPGTRLTVL.

Details on this clone: Other DNA sequences within the sample encode an identical CDR3. This rearrangement joins TRBV5-1 to TRBJ2-3; a possible D gene is TRBD2 (6 bases). The germline CDR1 and CDR2 sequences are SGHRS and YFSETQ. Deletions cut 4 bases from V and 5 bases from J, with 8 bases between. The CDR3 has 12 amino acids. CDR3 coding DNA: TGCGCCAGCAGCCTAGCGTTAGATACGCAGTATTTT. This encodes CASSLALDTQYF.

The chain links TRBV5-6 to TRBJ2-7; tentative D call: TRBD1 (5 bases). The CDR3 is 15 amino acids. V lost 2 bases to trimming and J lost 0 bases, with 12 bases between them. Germline lookup yields CDR1 SGHDT and CDR2 YYEEEE. The CDR3 DNA reads as TGTGCCAGCAGCTTTGGGGCGCGCGGCTCCTACGAGCAGTACTTC. As protein: CASSFGARGSYEQYF.

V gene TRBV11-3 combines with J gene TRBJ2-3, with D perhaps matching TRBD2 (6 bases). V was trimmed by 1 base and J by 4 bases, leaving 15 bases between them. Looked up from germline, CDR1 is SGHNT and CDR2 is YENEEA. The CDR3 sequence is 16 residues long. Here the CDR3 reads CASSLGIGSGADTQYF. As DNA, the CDR3 is TGTGCCAGCAGCTTAGGTATCGGTAGCGGCGCAGATACGCAGTATTTT. Full variable domain (outside the CDR3, taken from reference TRBV11-3 and TRBJ2-3): EAGVVQSPRYKIIEKKQPVAFWCNPISGHNTLYWYLQNLGQGPELLIRYENEEAVDDSQLPKDRFSAERLKGVDSTLKIQPAELGDSAVYLCASSLGIGSGADTQYFGPGTRLTVL.

This chain connects TRBV19 to TRBJ2-7; D unresolved. This CDR3 is built from 16 residues. Germline V gene sequence: CDR1 LNHDA, CDR2 SQIVND (reference sequence). Between the trimmed V and J ends, which lost 1 base and 2 bases, there was a span of 15 bases. For the CDR3, the DNA is TGTGCCAGTAGTATAGGGTTCGCCGGCCCGGCCTACGAGCAGTACTTC. This translates into CASSIGFAGPAYEQYF.

The V gene is TRBV5-1, the J gene TRBJ2-1; D may match TRBD1 or TRBD2 (5 bases each). Trimming left V 3 bases short and J 0 bases short, with 13 bases between. The CDR3 loop spans 16 amino acids. The germline V gene has CDR1 SGHRS and CDR2 YFSETQ. The CDR3 protein is CASSWAGTHSYNEQFF. The CDR3 region has the DNA TGCGCCAGCAGCTGGGCCGGGACCCACTCCTACAATGAGCAGTTCTTC.

The chain is built from TRBV28 and TRBJ1-2; 7 bases fit TRBD1. This CDR3 region has 15 residues. The V segment lost 3 bases and the J segment 6 bases; nucleotides outside the gene matches: 10. Germline V CDR1 and CDR2: MDHEN, SYDVKM. CDR3 nucleotides: TGTGCCAGCAGTTTGCGCGGACAGGTATGGCATGGCTACACCTTC. Amino acids: CASSLRGQVWHGYTF.

The chain recombines TRBV28 with TRBJ1-1; TRBD1 agrees at 11 bases. This CDR3 is built from 12 residues. Trimming at V came to 10 bases and at J to 10 bases, leaving 8 bases not matched to a gene. Looked up from germline, CDR1 is MDHEN and CDR2 is SYDVKM. Written as DNA, the CDR3 is TGTGCCACCCGGGGGGACAGGGGGGTAGCTTTCTTT. It yields the protein CATRGDRGVAFF.

CDR3 in amino acids: CASSQTIGQAAYEQYF. In DNA, the CDR3 is TGTGCCAGCAGCCAAACTATAGGACAGGCCGCCTACGAGCAGTACTTC. This sequence joins TRBV11-2 and TRBJ2-7; 7 positions match TRBD1. The CDR3 spans 16 residues. The V gene's germline CDR1 is SGHAT and CDR2 FQNNGV. V lost 5 bases to trimming and J lost 2 bases; unmatched junction nucleotides: 12. Full variable domain (missing parts from reference TRBV11-2 and TRBJ2-7): EAGVAQSPRYKIIEKRQSVAFWCNPISGHATLYWYQQILGQGPKLLIQFQNNGVVDDSQLPKDRFSAERLKGVDSTLKIQPAKLEDSAVYLCASSQTIGQAAYEQYFGPGTRLTVT.

This rearrangement joins TRBV6-1 to TRBJ1-1; possible D gene TRBD1, 5 bases. The V gene lost 10 bases and the J gene lost 4 bases, with 13 bases spanning the gap. The CDR3 consists of 12 residues. Per the germline V gene, CDR1 is MNHNS and CDR2 is SASEGT. In DNA, the CDR3 is TGTGCCACCCGGGACCTTGTCACTGAAGCTTTCTTT. Its protein product is CATRDLVTEAFF.

This sequence joins TRBV30 and TRBJ2-3; 14 positions agree with TRBD2. Germline loops: CDR1 GTSNPN, CDR2 SVGIG (reference sequence). This CDR3 has 17 amino acids. Unmatched junction bases numbered 5, after V lost 2 bases and J lost 1 base. Written as DNA, the CDR3 is TGTGCCTGGAGTAGGGGACTAGCGGGAGCAGGCACAGATACGCAGTATTTT. Translation gives CAWSRGLAGAGTDTQYF.

The rearrangement links TRBV7-3 to TRBJ2-1; 9 bases line up with TRBD2. This CDR3 is 16 amino acids long. CDR1 and CDR2 from the germline V gene are SGHTA and FQGTGA. Unmatched junction bases numbered 5, after V lost 0 bases and J lost 5 bases. In DNA, the CDR3 is TGTGCCAGCAGCTTAACGTCGACTAGCGGCCACAATGAGCAGTTCTTC. It encodes CASSLTSTSGHNEQFF.

The rearrangement links TRBV5-4 to TRBJ1-2; D not certain. This CDR3 comprises 12 residues. The V gene's germline CDR1 is SGHNT and CDR2 YYREEE (reference sequence). The V end was cut by 4 bases, the J end by 14 bases, with 18 bases between. The CDR3 nucleotides read TGTGCCAGCAGCCGCATACTCAATCCGAGTACCTTC. Its translation: CASSRILNPSTF.

In the case of this clone: The sample has other DNA sequences that encode this CDR3 too. The V gene is TRBV7-6, the J gene TRBJ2-1, with D unclear. This CDR3 has 11 amino acids. Germline V gives CDR1 SGHVS, CDR2 FNYEAQ. Trimming took off 2 bases at V and 6 bases at J, with 2 bases between the two ends. This CDR3 is CASSLSNEQFF. For the CDR3, the DNA is TGTGCCAGCAGCTTATCCAATGAGCAGTTCTTC.

This clone was seen a handful of times. The sample holds other DNA sequences that translate to the same CDR3. The rearrangement links TRBV7-7 to TRBJ1-1, with D tentatively TRBD1 (5 bases). Trimming stripped 2 bases from V and 1 base from J, with 5 bases between. The CDR3 spans 13 residues. From germline, CDR1 is SSHAT and CDR2 FNYEAQ (reference sequence). The CDR3 DNA sequence: TGTGCCAGCAGCTTAACAGGGAACACTGAAGCTTTCTTT. It yields the protein CASSLTGNTEAFF.

The V call is TRBV5-1, the J call TRBJ1-1, with D hard to call. V was trimmed by 0 bases and J by 6 bases, leaving 9 bases between them. The CDR3 is made up of 13 amino acids. Germline loops: CDR1 SGHRS, CDR2 YFSETQ. The CDR3 loop reads CASSLELGSEAFF. The CDR3 region has the DNA TGCGCCAGCAGCTTGGAGCTGGGATCTGAAGCTTTCTTT. The complete variable domain, with remaining parts taken from reference TRBV5-1 and TRBJ1-1, reads KAGVTQTPRYLIKTRGQQVTLSCSPISGHRSVSWYQQTPGQGLQFLFEYFSETQRNKGNFPGRFSGRQFSNSRSEMNVSTLELGDSALYLCASSLELGSEAFFGQGTRLTVV.

This sequence joins TRBV5-1 and TRBJ1-3, with D hard to call. The V gene's germline CDR1 is SGHRS and CDR2 YFSETQ. The CDR3 spans 12 residues. V gave up 2 bases and J gave up 6 bases, with 6 bases separating them. The CDR3 DNA reads TGCGCCAGCAGCTTACCAGAAAACACCATATATTTT. Amino acid sequence: CASSLPENTIYF.

The V and J genes are TRBV7-2 and TRBJ2-1; D is ambiguous. The CDR3 is made up of 12 amino acids. Trimming left V 3 bases short and J 5 bases short, with 5 bases between. CDR1 SGHTA and CDR2 FQGNSA come from the germline V gene. The CDR3 DNA reads as TGTGCCAGCAGCTTGCGAAACAATGAGCAGTTCTTC. This gives the protein CASSLRNNEQFF.

V usage is TRBV10-3 and J usage is TRBJ1-2; TRBD1 aligns across 8 bases. Germline V CDR1 and CDR2: ENHRY, SYGVKD. This CDR3 region has 16 residues. V was pared by 2 bases and J by 2 bases, with 7 bases of the junction left unmatched. DNA for the CDR3: TGTGCCATCAGTGAGCCTTCCGGGACAGGAAACTATGGCTACACCTTC. Translation gives CAISEPSGTGNYGYTF.

This clone was picked up a small number of times. V usage is TRBV28 and J usage is TRBJ2-7; 7 bases align to TRBD1. J lost 0 bases, V lost 3 bases, and 14 bases had no gene match. The CDR3 has 18 residues. Germline V gene lookup returns CDR1 MDHEN and CDR2 SYDVKM. In nucleotides, the CDR3 is TGTGCCAGCAGTTTGTACAGGGGTCGGGCTCGTAGCTCCTACGAGCAGTACTTC. Translation: CASSLYRGRARSSYEQYF.

V gene TRBV7-3 combines with J gene TRBJ2-7; 8 bases map to TRBD1. The CDR3 extends over 15 amino acids. V lost 2 bases to trimming and J lost 2 bases; unmatched junction nucleotides: 5. Germline CDR1 is SGHTA and CDR2 is FQGTGA. The CDR3 nucleotides read TGTGCCAGCAGCTTAGTCGCGACAGGGGCCTACGAGCAGTACTTC. This gives the protein CASSLVATGAYEQYF.

This clone was seen once. J is TRBJ1-3 and V is TRBV5-1; TRBD1 agrees at 7 bases. The V segment lost 5 bases and the J segment 0 bases; nucleotides outside the gene matches: 8. The germline CDR1 and CDR2 sequences are SGHRS and YFSETQ. There are 16 residues in the CDR3. The CDR3 DNA sequence: TGCGCCAGCAGACTAAGTTGGGACAGCTCTGGAAACACCATATATTTT. It encodes CASRLSWDSSGNTIYF. Variable domain in full (rest from reference TRBV5-1 and TRBJ1-3): KAGVTQTPRYLIKTRGQQVTLSCSPISGHRSVSWYQQTPGQGLQFLFEYFSETQRNKGNFPGRFSGRQFSNSRSEMNVSTLELGDSALYLCASRLSWDSSGNTIYFGEGSWLTVV.